One sample yielded the 8 T cell receptor beta chains listed below, sequenced in a study of T cells and Merkel cell carcinoma outcomes (dated by TCRdb to the early 2020s). The library was obtained by the immunoSEQ multiplex PCR assay. TCRdb obtained this table from immuneACCESS and retained in-frame rearrangements with V and J assigned. These tables miss some clones; where compared with another copy, unresolved V genes account for less than half of the shortfall, and the remainder is unexplained. In this sample the table shows about 6,400 clones, 70% to 75% of which occur a single time. The ten top clones hold around an eighth of the sample. The sequenced sample consisted of tumor tissue from Merkel cell carcinoma. These receptors all come from a human donor with Merkel cell carcinoma. Some clones in this sample may be carry-over from other donors' samples.

CDR3 loop: CASSVGSRSTDTQYF. For the CDR3, the DNA is TGTGCCAGCAGCGTAGGAAGTAGATCCACAGATACGCAGTATTTT. The chain couples TRBV9 to TRBJ2-3; D is uncertain. The CDR3 has 15 residues. Trimming took off 0 bases at V and 2 bases at J, with 10 bases between the two ends. Germline CDR1 reads SGDLS; CDR2 reads YYNGEE.

The V and J genes are TRBV20-1 and TRBJ2-5; the match to TRBD2 covers 10 bases. The CDR3 loop spans 11 amino acids. Germline CDR1 is DFQATT and CDR2 is SNEGSKA (reference sequence). V was clipped by 7 bases and J by 4 bases; unmatched bases: 0. DNA of the CDR3: TGCAGTGGACTAGCGGGAGAGACCCAGTACTTC. Protein product: CSGLAGETQYF.

As regards this clone: In the same sample, other DNA sequences code for this CDR3. This sequence joins TRBV15 and TRBJ1-2; no firm D call. The germline V gene has CDR1 LNHNV and CDR2 YYDKDF (reference sequence). The CDR3 is 16 amino acids. Trimming took off 1 base at V and 2 bases at J, with 14 bases between the two ends. CDR3 residues: CATSRGGSGRNYGYTF. CDR3 nucleotides: TGTGCCACCAGCAGAGGCGGATCGGGGAGGAACTATGGCTACACCTTC.

This chain uses TRBV23-1 with TRBJ2-1; D not resolved. TRBV23-1 is placed among ORFs of uncertain function. The CDR3 consists of 13 residues. V lost 0 bases, J lost 9 bases, and 9 bases lay in between. The CDR3 nucleotides read TGCGCCAGCAGTCAATCCCCCCGATTTGAGCAGTTCTTC. It yields the protein CASSQSPRFEQFF.

The chain carries TRBV5-1 and TRBJ1-1; D not resolved. This CDR3 contains 14 residues. Trimming shortened V by 4 bases and J by 2 bases, and 12 bases separated the two germline ends. Germline V lookup: CDR1 SGHRS, CDR2 YFSETQ. The CDR3 nucleotides are TGCGCCAGCAGCCCAACTTCAGGAAACACTGAAGCTTTCTTT. Its protein is CASSPTSGNTEAFF.

The V call is TRBV5-1, the J call TRBJ2-3, with 10 bases fitting TRBD2. There are 15 residues in the CDR3. Germline CDR1 and CDR2: SGHRS and YFSETQ. Unmatched junction bases numbered 4, after V lost 4 bases and J lost 2 bases. The CDR3: CASSRTSGFTDTQYF. The CDR3 DNA reads as TGCGCCAGCAGCAGGACTAGCGGATTCACAGATACGCAGTATTTT.

This clone has more than one count but fewer than ten. The chain couples TRBV4-3 to TRBJ2-2; the D gene is possibly TRBD1 (6 bases). The V gene's germline CDR1 is LGHNA and CDR2 YSLEER. V lost 2 bases and J 5 bases, leaving 12 bases between the germline ends. CDR3 length: 15 amino acids. In DNA form, the CDR3 reads TGCGCCAGCAGCCAACGGGCAGGGGAGACCGGGGAGCTGTTTTTT. Its protein product is CASSQRAGETGELFF.

The rearrangement joins TRBV4-1 to TRBJ1-2, with TRBD1 as a possible D gene (6 bases). The germline gives CDR1 MGHRA, CDR2 YSYEKL. Trimming removed 1 base at V and 11 bases at J, with 11 bases between. This CDR3 comprises 12 residues. CDR3 in DNA: TGCGCCAGCAGCCAAGGTCAGGGGAGGTACACCTTC. Residues: CASSQGQGRYTF.